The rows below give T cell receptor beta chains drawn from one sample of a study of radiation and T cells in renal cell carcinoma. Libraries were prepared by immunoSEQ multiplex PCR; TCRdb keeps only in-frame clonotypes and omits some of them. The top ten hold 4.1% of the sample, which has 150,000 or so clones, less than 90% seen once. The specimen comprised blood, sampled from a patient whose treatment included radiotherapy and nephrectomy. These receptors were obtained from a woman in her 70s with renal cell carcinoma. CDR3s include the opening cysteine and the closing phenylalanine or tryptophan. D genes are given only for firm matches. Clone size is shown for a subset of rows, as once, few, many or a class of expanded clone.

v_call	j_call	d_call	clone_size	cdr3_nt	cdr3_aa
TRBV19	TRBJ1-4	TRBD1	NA	TGTGCCAGTAACAGGGGCTCTAATGAAAAACTGTTTTTT	CASNRGSNEKLFF
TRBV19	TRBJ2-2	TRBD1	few	TGTGCCAGTAGGATTTTTCACAGGGGGCAGACCGGGGAGCTGTTTTTT	CASRIFHRGQTGELFF
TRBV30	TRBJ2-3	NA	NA	TGTGCCTGGAGTGGGGGAAATACGCAGTATTTT	CAWSGGNTQYF
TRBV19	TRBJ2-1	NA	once	TGTGCCAGTAGTCCCTCGGGGCCAAGCTCCTACAATGAGCAGTTCTTC	CASSPSGPSSYNEQFF
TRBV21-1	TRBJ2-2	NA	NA	TGTGCCAGCAGCAAAGCGTTTTCCAGGGAAGACACCGGGGAGCTGTTTTTT	CASSKAFSREDTGELFF
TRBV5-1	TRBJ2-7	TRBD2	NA	TGCGCCAGCAGCGAACTAGCGGGGGCGATCTACGAGCAGTACTTC	CASSELAGAIYEQYF
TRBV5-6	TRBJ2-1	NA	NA	TGTGCCAGCAGCTTGGGCCATCGTCAAGCGGCCGACAATGAGCAGTTCTTC	CASSLGHRQAADNEQFF
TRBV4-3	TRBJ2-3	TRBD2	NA	TGCGCCAGCAGCCAAGATGTCGGACTAGCGGGGATCACAGATACGCAGTATTTT	CASSQDVGLAGITDTQYF
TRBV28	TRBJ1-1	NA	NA	TGTGCCAGCACCCCTCCACACGACACTGAAGCTTTCTTT	CASTPPHDTEAFF
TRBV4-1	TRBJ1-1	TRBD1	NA	TGCGCCAGCAGCCTATCAACCGGGACAGGGAACACTGAAGCTTTCTTT	CASSLSTGTGNTEAFF
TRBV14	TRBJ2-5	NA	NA	TGTGCCAGCAGCCTCCTTTCGGGGGGCGAGACCCAGTACTTC	CASSLLSGGETQYF
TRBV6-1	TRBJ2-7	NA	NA	TGTGCCAGCAGTGATCGACTCCTGGGTGAGCAGTACTTC	CASSDRLLGEQYF
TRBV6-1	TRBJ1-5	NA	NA	TGTGCCAGCAGTGAAGCGGGGAGCGGAAGAGGACCGAGCAATCAGCCCCAGCATTTT	CASSEAGSGRGPSNQPQHF
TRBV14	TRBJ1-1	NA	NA	TGTGCCAGCAGCCAAGAGGTGTGGAAAGGAAAAGCTTTCTTT	CASSQEVWKGKAFF
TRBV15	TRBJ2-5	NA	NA	TGTGCCACCAGCAGAGATTTTAGGGAGACCCAGTACTTC	CATSRDFRETQYF
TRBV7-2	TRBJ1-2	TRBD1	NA	TGTGCCAGCAGCTTGGGGACAGGGATCTATGGCTACACCTTC	CASSLGTGIYGYTF
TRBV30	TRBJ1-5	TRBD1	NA	TGTGCCTGGAGGCCGCAGGGGGCAGTGAGCAATCAGCCCCAGCATTTT	CAWRPQGAVSNQPQHF
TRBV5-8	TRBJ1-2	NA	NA	TGTGCCAGCAGCTTGGCACCGACCCTTTCTGGCTACACCTTC	CASSLAPTLSGYTF
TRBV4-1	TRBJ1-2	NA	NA	TGCGCCAGCAGCCAAGAGAGGGGACTTAACTATGGCTACACCTTC	CASSQERGLNYGYTF
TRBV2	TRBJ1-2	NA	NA	TGTGCCAGCAGGCAGGGCAATGGCTACACCTTC	CASRQGNGYTF
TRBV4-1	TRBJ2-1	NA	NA	TGCGCCAGCAGCCAAGATATGCGGAACTACAATGAGCAGTTCTTC	CASSQDMRNYNEQFF
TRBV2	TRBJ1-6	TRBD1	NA	TGTGCCAGCAGTCTAGGACAGGCTAATTCACCCCTCCACTTT	CASSLGQANSPLHF
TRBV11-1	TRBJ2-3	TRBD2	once	TGTGCCAGCGGGCGGGGGGCCGCCTCAGATACGCAGTATTTT	CASGRGAASDTQYF
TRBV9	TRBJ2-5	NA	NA	TGTGCCAGCAGCGTAGTCCCCCAAGAGACCCAGTACTTC	CASSVVPQETQYF
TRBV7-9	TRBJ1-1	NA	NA	TGTGCCAGCAGCTTAGCGCAGGGTACCACTGAAGCTTTCTTT	CASSLAQGTTEAFF
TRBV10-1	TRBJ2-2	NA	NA	TGCGCCAGCAGTGAGGGGGGCTTCCCTGGCACCGGGGAGCTGTTTTTT	CASSEGGFPGTGELFF
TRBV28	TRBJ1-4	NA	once	TGTGCCAGCAGCCAGCGGAATGAAAAACTGTTTTTT	CASSQRNEKLFF
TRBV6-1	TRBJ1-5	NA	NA	TGTGCCAGCAGTCCCTCACAGGGAAAGCAGCCCCAGCATTTT	CASSPSQGKQPQHF
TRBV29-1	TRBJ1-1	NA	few	TGCAGCGTAGGGACACCCCGCACTGAAGCTTTCTTT	CSVGTPRTEAFF
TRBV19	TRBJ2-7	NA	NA	TGTGCCAGTACCCCTGGCAGGACCAGTGCCTACGAGCAGTACTTC	CASTPGRTSAYEQYF
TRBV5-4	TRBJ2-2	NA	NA	TGTGCCAGCGGGAGGGGGGCACAGGATAACACCGGGGAGCTGTTTTTT	CASGRGAQDNTGELFF
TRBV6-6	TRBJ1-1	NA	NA	TGTGCCAGCAGTTTATCAGGAGGTAACACTGAAGCTTTCTTT	CASSLSGGNTEAFF
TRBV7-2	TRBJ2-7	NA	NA	TGTGCCAGCAGCTTTGGTTGGTCGTACGAGCAGTACTTC	CASSFGWSYEQYF
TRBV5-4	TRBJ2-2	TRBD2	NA	TGTGCCAGCAGCTTGGAGGCTAGCGGCTCGAACACCGGGGAGCTGTTTTTT	CASSLEASGSNTGELFF
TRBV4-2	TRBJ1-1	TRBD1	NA	TGTGCCAGCAGCCATGGGACAGGCCTTAACACTGAAGCTTTCTTT	CASSHGTGLNTEAFF
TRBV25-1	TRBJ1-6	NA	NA	TGTGCCAGCAGGTGGGGACTAAATTCACCCCTCCACTTT	CASRWGLNSPLHF
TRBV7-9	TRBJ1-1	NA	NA	TGTGCCAGCAGCTTAGCAGTTGGCAGACCTGAAGCTTTCTTT	CASSLAVGRPEAFF
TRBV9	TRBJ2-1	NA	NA	TGTGCCAGCAGCGTAAGAGGGGGGGTTTCCCCCTACAATGAGCAGTTCTTC	CASSVRGGVSPYNEQFF
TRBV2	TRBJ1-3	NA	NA	TGTGCCAGCACGACGGGCCGGAGCTCTGGAAACACCATATATTTT	CASTTGRSSGNTIYF
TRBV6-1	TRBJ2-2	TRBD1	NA	TGTGCCAGCAAAAGCGGACAGGGGTTCGCCGGGGAGCTGTTTTTT	CASKSGQGFAGELFF
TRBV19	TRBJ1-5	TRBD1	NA	TGTGCCAGTAGCAGACAGGGCCGGAATCAGCCCCAGCATTTT	CASSRQGRNQPQHF
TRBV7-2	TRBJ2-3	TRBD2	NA	TGTGCCAGCAGCTTAGGACTAGCGGGGAGAGGTGGTACGCAGTATTTT	CASSLGLAGRGGTQYF
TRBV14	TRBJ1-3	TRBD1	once	TGTGCCAGCAGCCAAGGGACAGGGGCCTTACGCTCTGGAAACACCATATATTTT	CASSQGTGALRSGNTIYF
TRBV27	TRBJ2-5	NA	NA	TGTGCCAGCAGTTTTCGGGGAGAAGAGACCCAGTACTTC	CASSFRGEETQYF
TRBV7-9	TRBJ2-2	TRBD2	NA	TGTGCCAGCAGCCCCGGACTAGCGGGGATGGGCACCGGGGAGCTGTTTTTT	CASSPGLAGMGTGELFF
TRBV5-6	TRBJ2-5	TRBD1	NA	TGTGCCAGCAGCTCCGGGACAGGGGGCGCCGGGGAGACCCAGTACTTC	CASSSGTGGAGETQYF
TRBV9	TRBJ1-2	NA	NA	TGTGCCAGCAGCGTAAGGTGGGGGGCTCCTGGCTACACCTTC	CASSVRWGAPGYTF
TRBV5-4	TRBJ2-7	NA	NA	TGTGCCAGCAGCCTCCAAGGGACAAAATTATCGCACGAGCAGTACTTC	CASSLQGTKLSHEQYF
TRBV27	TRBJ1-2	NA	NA	TGTGCCAGCAGTTTCCGGACAGCCGGCCTAGGGGGCTACACCTTC	CASSFRTAGLGGYTF
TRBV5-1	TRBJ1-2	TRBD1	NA	TGCGCCAGCAGCCTAAAGGGGGCCGATGGCTACACCTTC	CASSLKGADGYTF
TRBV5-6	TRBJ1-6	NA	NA	TGTGCCAGCAGCGCGGACGGAGGGTATAATTCACCCCTCCACTTT	CASSADGGYNSPLHF
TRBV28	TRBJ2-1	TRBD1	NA	TGTGCCAGCAGTAGCCCCTCGGGACAGGGCACTTATGAGCAGTTCTTC	CASSSPSGQGTYEQFF
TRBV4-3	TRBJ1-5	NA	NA	TGCGCCAGCAGCCAAGGACCAATTAGTGGGCCCCAGCATTTT	CASSQGPISGPQHF
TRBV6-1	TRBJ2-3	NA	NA	TGTGCCAGCAGTGAGGGATTCACAGATACGCAGTATTTT	CASSEGFTDTQYF
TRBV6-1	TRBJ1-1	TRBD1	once	TGTGCCAGCGGCGGACAGGGGGCCTACACTGAAGCTTTCTTT	CASGGQGAYTEAFF
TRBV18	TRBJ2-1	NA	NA	TGTGCCAGCTCACGGATCCAGGTCCTGGGGTCGAATGAGCAGTTCTTC	CASSRIQVLGSNEQFF